The present T cell receptor beta chain was sequenced within a study of OX40 agonist ivuxolimab in advanced cancers. Germline lookup yields CDR1 SGHTA and CDR2 FQGNSA. The CDR3 is 16 amino acids. With 1 base clipped from V and 1 base from J, the junction kept 5 bases outside the gene matches. Here immunoSEQ multiplex PCR was the method, and the copy in TCRdb shows in-frame clones only, minus some. The sample lists around 40,000 clones, 88% occurring once. The specimen comprised CD4+ or CD8+ T cells sorted from blood, sampled in a trial of the OX40 agonist ivuxolimab. This TCR was sampled from an adult with an advanced solid tumor such as melanoma, head and neck, liver or kidney cancer. V gene TRBV7-2 combines with J gene TRBJ2-3; 7 nucleotides line up with TRBD2. The CDR3 nucleotides read TGTGCCAGCAGCTTAGTTCGGGAGGTGGGCACAGATACGCAGTATTTT. Protein sequence: CASSLVREVGTDTQYF. The full variable domain, completed using reference TRBV7-2 and TRBJ2-3, is GAGVSQSPSNKVTEKGKDVELRCDPISGHTALYWYRQSLGQGLEFLIYFQGNSAPDKSGLPSDRFSAERTGGSVSTLTIQRTQQEDSAVYLCASSLVREVGTDTQYFGPGTRLTVL.